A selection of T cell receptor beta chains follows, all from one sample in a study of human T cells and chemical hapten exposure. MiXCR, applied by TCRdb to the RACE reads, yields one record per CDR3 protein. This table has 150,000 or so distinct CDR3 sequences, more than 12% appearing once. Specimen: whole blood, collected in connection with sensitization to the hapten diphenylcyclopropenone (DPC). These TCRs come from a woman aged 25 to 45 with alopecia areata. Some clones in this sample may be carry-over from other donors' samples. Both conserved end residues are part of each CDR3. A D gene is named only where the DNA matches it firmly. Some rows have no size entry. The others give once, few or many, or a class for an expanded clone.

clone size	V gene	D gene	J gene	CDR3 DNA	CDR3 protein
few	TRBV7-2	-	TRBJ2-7	TGTGCCAGCAGCCTGACGCGGGAAACCCACGAGCAGTACTTC	CASSLTRETHEQYF
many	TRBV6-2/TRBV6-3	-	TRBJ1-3	TGTGCCAGCAGTTACGGCGGCTCTGGAAACACCATATATTTT	CASSYGGSGNTIYF
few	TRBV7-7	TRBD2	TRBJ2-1	TGTGCTAGCAGCTTAGGGGTAGCGGGCCCTAACGAGCAGTTCTTC	CASSLGVAGPNEQFF
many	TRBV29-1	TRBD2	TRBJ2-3	TGCAGCGTTCGGGAGCGGGGGGCCACAGATACGCAGTATTTT	CSVRERGATDTQYF
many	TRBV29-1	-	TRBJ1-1	TGCAGCGTGTACAGGGATCAGGGTGAAGCTTTCTTT	CSVYRDQGEAFF
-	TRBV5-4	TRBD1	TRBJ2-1	TGTGCCAGCAGCGGGGGGACAGGGGGCCACAATGAGCAGTTCTTC	CASSGGTGGHNEQFF
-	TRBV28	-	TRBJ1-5	TGTGCCAGCAGCCTAGACAGTCATCAGCCCCAGCATTTT	CASSLDSHQPQHF
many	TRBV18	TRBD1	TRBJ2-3	TGTGCCAGCTCACCAAGGACAGGGGGCACAGATACGCAGTATTTT	CASSPRTGGTDTQYF
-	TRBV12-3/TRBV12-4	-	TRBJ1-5	TGTGCCAGCAGCCAGGTGGCGCAGAATCAGCCCCAGCATTTT	CASSQVAQNQPQHF
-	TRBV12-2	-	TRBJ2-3	TGTGCAAGTCGCTTAGTCCGGCGGGGACTACACACAGATACGCAGTATTTT	CASRLVRRGLHTDTQYF
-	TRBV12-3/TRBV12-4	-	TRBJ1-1	TGTGCCAGCAGTCTCCAGGGTTTTACTGAAGCTTTCTTT	CASSLQGFTEAFF
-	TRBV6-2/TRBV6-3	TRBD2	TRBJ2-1	TGTGCCAGCAGCCCTAGCGGGGGGGCCTTCCATGAGCAGTTCTTC	CASSPSGGAFHEQFF
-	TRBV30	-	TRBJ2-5	TGTGCCTGGAGCGCCATACTGGGACAAGAGACCCAGTACTTC	CAWSAILGQETQYF
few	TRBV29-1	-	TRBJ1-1	TGCAGCGTTCTGCCTTCCCCCCAGGGGTACACTGAAGCTTTCTTT	CSVLPSPQGYTEAFF
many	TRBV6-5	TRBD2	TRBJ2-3	TGTGCCAGCAGTTACGGTAGCGGGGGGTTTGTAGATACGCAGTATTTT	CASSYGSGGFVDTQYF
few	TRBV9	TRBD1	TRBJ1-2	TGTGCCAGCAGCTTAATACAGGGGACCGGCTATGGCTACACCTTC	CASSLIQGTGYGYTF
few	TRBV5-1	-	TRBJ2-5	TGCGCCAGCAGCTTTACAGGCTGGGAGACCCAGTACTTC	CASSFTGWETQYF
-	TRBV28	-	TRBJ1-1	TGTGCCAGCAATCCATCTCTAATGAACACTGAAGCTTTCTTT	CASNPSLMNTEAFF
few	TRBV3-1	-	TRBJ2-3	TGTGCCAGCAGCCAAGATGGGGGGAACACAGATACGCAGTATTTT	CASSQDGGNTDTQYF
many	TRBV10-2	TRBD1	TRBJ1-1	TGCGCCAGCAGTGAGTCGACAGGGCTGGCGATCACTGAAGCTTTCTTT	CASSESTGLAITEAFF
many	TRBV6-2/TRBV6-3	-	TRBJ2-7	TGTGCCAGCACCCGCGGCCCGGCCTTGACCTACGAGCAGTACTTC	CASTRGPALTYEQYF
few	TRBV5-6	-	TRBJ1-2	TGTGCCAGCAGCTTGCCGACGGCGAACTATGGCTACACCTTC	CASSLPTANYGYTF
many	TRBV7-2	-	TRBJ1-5	TGTGCCAGCAGCTTGGCGTCGGGTCTATATCAGCCCCAGCATTTT	CASSLASGLYQPQHF
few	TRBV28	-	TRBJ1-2	TGTGCCAGCAGTTGGGGGGATAAAGGCTATGGCTACACCTTC	CASSWGDKGYGYTF
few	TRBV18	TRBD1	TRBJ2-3	TGTGCCAGCTCACCGACAGGGGGCGGTGGAGATACGCAGTATTTT	CASSPTGGGGDTQYF
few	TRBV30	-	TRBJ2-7	TGTGCCTGGAGTGTAGGGGGACGGATTTTAACCTACGAGCAGTACTTC	CAWSVGGRILTYEQYF
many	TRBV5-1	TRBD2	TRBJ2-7	TGCGCCAGCAGCTTGAGCGGGAAAGGTCTCGAGCAGTACTTC	CASSLSGKGLEQYF
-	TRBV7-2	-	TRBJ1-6	TGTGCCAGCAGCCAACAACTGAGGTCACCCCTCCACTTT	CASSQQLRSPLHF
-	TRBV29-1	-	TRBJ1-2	TGCAGCGTTGAAGATCAGAACGGCTACACCTTC	CSVEDQNGYTF
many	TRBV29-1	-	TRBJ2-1	TGCAGCGTGGGTAGTGGCAGGGGACATTACAATGAGCAGTTCTTC	CSVGSGRGHYNEQFF
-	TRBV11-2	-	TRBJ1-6	TGTGCCAGCAGTTCCGCCGGGGGACACAATTCACCCCTCCACTTT	CASSSAGGHNSPLHF
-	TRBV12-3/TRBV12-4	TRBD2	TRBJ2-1	TGTGCCAGCAGTCCGGGACTAGCAAAAAGCGATGAGCAGTTCTTC	CASSPGLAKSDEQFF
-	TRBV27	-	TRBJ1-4	TGTGCCAGCAGCCCGAGCCGTGCAACTAATGAAAAACTGTTTTTT	CASSPSRATNEKLFF
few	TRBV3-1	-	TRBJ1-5	TGTGCCAGCAGCCAAAGGTCCCATCAGCCCCAGCATTTT	CASSQRSHQPQHF
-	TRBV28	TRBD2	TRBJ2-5	TGTGCCAGCAGGGGGACTAGCGGGGCCCAAGAGACCCAGTACTTC	CASRGTSGAQETQYF
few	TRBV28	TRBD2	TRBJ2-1	TGTGCCAGCTTACCCCTAGCGGGAGTGACCAATGAGCAGTTCTTC	CASLPLAGVTNEQFF
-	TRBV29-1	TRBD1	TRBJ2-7	TGCAGCGCCGGGACAGGGGCGACGACCTACGAGCAGTACTTC	CSAGTGATTYEQYF
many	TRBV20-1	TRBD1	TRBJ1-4	TGCAGTGCACAGAGAGGGCAGGGGGATGAAAAACTGTTTTTT	CSAQRGQGDEKLFF
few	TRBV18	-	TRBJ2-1	TGTGCCAGCTCACCACCTGTAGGTGGGCAGGGGTTAATCAATGAGCAGTTCTTC	CASSPPVGGQGLINEQFF
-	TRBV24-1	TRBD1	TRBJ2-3	TGTGCCACCAGTGATGCGACAGGGGTCGTGGCAGATACGCAGTATTTT	CATSDATGVVADTQYF
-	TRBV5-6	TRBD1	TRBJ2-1	TGTGCCAGCAGCCGTACAGGGGGCGACTTCAATGAGCAGTTCTTC	CASSRTGGDFNEQFF